These 26 T cell receptor beta chains were sequenced from one sample in a study of OX40 agonist ivuxolimab in advanced cancers. Assay: immunoSEQ multiplex PCR; the TCRdb copy retains only in-frame clones and omits some. Counted here are under 75,000 clones, 81% occurring once; the ten biggest clones make up 0.9% to 1.1%. Sequenced material: CD4+ or CD8+ T cells sorted from blood, taken in a trial of the OX40 agonist ivuxolimab. These receptors were obtained from an adult with an advanced solid tumor such as melanoma, head and neck, liver or kidney cancer.

The chain recombines TRBV6-5 with TRBJ2-1, with TRBD1 matching over 10 bases. Per the germline V gene, CDR1 is MNHEY and CDR2 is SVGAGI. The CDR3 contains 14 residues. The ends lost 6 bases at V and 9 bases at J; junction bases unmatched: 8. The CDR3 nucleotides read TGTGCCAGCAGCCAAGGGGACAGGGGTATTGAGCAGTTCTTC. Translated: CASSQGDRGIEQFF.

The J gene is TRBJ1-1, the V gene TRBV7-2, with no clear D. V gave up 8 bases and J gave up 4 bases, with 14 bases separating them. Germline values: CDR1 SGHTA, CDR2 FQGNSA. The CDR3 runs 13 residues. This CDR3 is CASAGRAGTEAFF. In DNA form, the CDR3 reads TGTGCCAGCGCCGGGAGGGCGGGCACTGAAGCTTTCTTT. Filled out from reference TRBV7-2 and TRBJ1-1, the complete variable domain reads GAGVSQSPSNKVTEKGKDVELRCDPISGHTALYWYRQSLGQGLEFLIYFQGNSAPDKSGLPSDRFSAERTGGSVSTLTIQRTQQEDSAVYLCASAGRAGTEAFFGQGTRLTVV.

The V gene is TRBV2, the J gene TRBJ1-1; 7 nucleotides line up with TRBD1. This CDR3 has 14 amino acids. Germline V gene data show CDR1 as SNHLY and CDR2 as FYNNEI. Trimming cost V 5 bases and J 4 bases; bases outside gene matches: 7. As DNA, the CDR3 is TGTGCCAGCAGTCAGGGGGGGAGTAGCACTGAAGCTTTCTTT. It yields the protein CASSQGGSSTEAFF.

This chain uses TRBV29-1 with TRBJ1-1; TRBD1 might be the D (6 bases). Per germline, CDR1 SQVTM and CDR2 ANQGSEA. The CDR3 covers 13 residues. The V and J ends lost 5 bases and 6 bases respectively, with 16 bases between them. The CDR3 DNA reads as TGCAGCGTTACGACAGGTATTGGAGCTGAAGCTTTCTTT. As protein: CSVTTGIGAEAFF. The full variable domain, rest sourced from reference TRBV29-1 and TRBJ1-1, is SAVISQKPSRDICQRGTSLTIQCQVDSQVTMMFWYRQQPGQSLTLIATANQGSEATYESGFVIDKFPISRPNLTFSTLTVSNMSPEDSSIYLCSVTTGIGAEAFFGQGTRLTVV.

The chain uses TRBV5-6 and TRBJ2-7; D could derive from TRBD1 or TRBD2 (5 bases each). This CDR3 contains 14 residues. Per germline, CDR1 SGHDT and CDR2 YYEEEE. Trimming pared 4 bases from V and 6 bases from J, leaving 17 bases between. The chain's CDR3 is CASSRDDGMGEQYF. For the CDR3, the DNA is TGTGCCAGCAGCCGGGACGACGGGATGGGCGAGCAGTACTTC.

The V call is TRBV13, the J call TRBJ1-2; 9 nucleotides agree with TRBD1. The CDR3 consists of 15 residues. In germline, CDR1 is PRHDT, CDR2 FYEKMQ (reference sequence). Trimming at V came to 3 bases and at J to 4 bases, leaving 6 bases not matched to a gene. The CDR3 bases are TGTGCCAGCAGCTTCCGGGACAGGGTGTCCTATGGCTACACCTTC. It encodes CASSFRDRVSYGYTF. Combining the CDR3 with reference TRBV13 and TRBJ1-2 gives the whole variable domain AAGVIQSPRHLIKEKRETATLKCYPIPRHDTVYWYQQGPGQDPQFLISFYEKMQSDKGSIPDRFSAQQFSDYHSELNMSSLELGDSALYFCASSFRDRVSYGYTFGSGTRLTVV.

This chain joins TRBV30 and TRBJ1-5, with TRBD1 as a possible D gene (6 bases). The CDR3 sequence is 14 residues long. Trimming took 2 bases from V and 9 from J, leaving 17 bases between them. Germline assignment: CDR1 GTSNPN and CDR2 SVGIG (reference sequence). In DNA, the CDR3 is TGTGCCTGGAGTCTAGCGGGGGCCTCCGGGCCCCAGCATTTT. Translated: CAWSLAGASGPQHF.

The chain couples TRBV7-2 to TRBJ2-1; D ambiguous. Trimming pared 5 bases from V and 5 bases from J, leaving 10 bases between. Germline V gene data show CDR1 as SGHTA and CDR2 as FQGNSA. The CDR3 loop spans 13 amino acids. The CDR3 region has the DNA TGTGCCAGCAGCCGCTCAGGAGACAATGAGCAGTTCTTC. It encodes CASSRSGDNEQFF.

The rearrangement uses TRBV6-5 and TRBJ1-2; D is ambiguous. The V gene's germline CDR1 is MNHEY and CDR2 SVGAGI. There are 12 residues in the CDR3. V was shortened by 4 bases and J by 8 bases, with 11 bases between the two germline ends. The CDR3 loop is CASSFGGQGYTF. The CDR3 region has the DNA TGTGCCAGCAGTTTCGGCGGTCAAGGCTACACCTTC.

The chain employs TRBV9 and TRBJ2-2; D not certain. Germline V gene lookup returns CDR1 SGDLS and CDR2 YYNGEE. The CDR3 consists of 13 residues. V lost 0 bases and J lost 6, with 6 bases in between. CDR3 region: CASSVVASGELFF. CDR3 nucleotide sequence: TGTGCCAGCAGCGTAGTTGCGTCCGGGGAGCTGTTTTTT.

The rearrangement joins TRBV6-1 to TRBJ1-6, with D perhaps matching TRBD1 (5 bases). Trimming removed 5 bases from V and 9 bases from J, with 14 bases in between. CDR1 and CDR2 (germline): MNHNS, SASEGT. This CDR3 is built from 14 residues. The CDR3 DNA reads as TGTGCCAGCAGTCTGGAGCCGAGGGGTTCACCCCTCCACTTT. It codes for CASSLEPRGSPLHF.

The genes are TRBV5-1 and TRBJ2-7; no clear D gene. CDR3 size: 14 residues. The germline V gene has CDR1 SGHRS and CDR2 YFSETQ. The V end was cut by 0 bases, the J end by 2 bases, with 9 bases between. The CDR3: CASSLDAVAYEQYF. The CDR3 coding sequence is TGCGCCAGCAGCTTGGACGCCGTGGCCTACGAGCAGTACTTC.

The V call is TRBV30, the J call TRBJ2-3; 8 nucleotides align to TRBD1. The CDR3 loop spans 17 amino acids. The germline V gene has CDR1 GTSNPN and CDR2 SVGIG (reference sequence). The trim removed 0 bases at V and 3 bases at J, leaving 11 bases unmatched. The CDR3 sequence is CAWSVRLRTGRTDTQYF. Written as DNA, the CDR3 is TGTGCCTGGAGTGTACGTCTTCGGACAGGGAGAACAGATACGCAGTATTTT.

The chain employs TRBV5-1 and TRBJ1-2; D is unclear. CDR1 and CDR2 from the germline V gene are SGHRS and YFSETQ. This CDR3 spans 13 amino acids. Trimming left V 4 bases short and J 5 bases short, with 12 bases between. The CDR3, as DNA: TGCGCCAGCAGCCCAGCGGGCGTTTATGGCTACACCTTC. Its protein is CASSPAGVYGYTF.

The V gene is TRBV4-1, the J gene TRBJ2-7; 8 nucleotides line up with TRBD1. CDR1 is MGHRA, CDR2 YSYEKL, per germline. CDR3 size: 15 residues. The J segment lost 6 bases and the V segment lost 3 bases, leaving 10 bases of the junction unmatched. In DNA form, the CDR3 reads TGCGCCAGCAGCCAGATAGGACAGGGACCCTCCGAGCAGTACTTC. Its translation: CASSQIGQGPSEQYF.

The J gene is TRBJ1-5, the V gene TRBV27; D is perhaps TRBD1 (6 bases). V lost 0 bases, J lost 7 bases, and 10 bases lay in between. The CDR3 loop spans 14 amino acids. Germline V gene data show CDR1 as MNHEY and CDR2 as SMNVEV (reference sequence). The chain's CDR3 is CASSLSRGSQPQHF. CDR3 bases: TGTGCCAGCAGTTTATCCAGGGGTTCCCAGCCCCAGCATTTT.

This clone has a single count. The chain is built from TRBV19 and TRBJ1-5; D unclear. From germline, CDR1 is LNHDA and CDR2 SQIVND (reference sequence). The CDR3 runs 17 residues. Trimming shortened V by 5 bases and J by 0 bases, and 17 bases separated the two germline ends. The CDR3 sequence: CASSPRNIPRSNQPQHF. The CDR3 DNA reads TGTGCCAGTAGTCCCAGGAATATACCGCGTAGCAATCAGCCCCAGCATTTT. Full variable domain (missing parts from reference TRBV19 and TRBJ1-5): DGGITQSPKYLFRKEGQNVTLSCEQNLNHDAMYWYRQDPGQGLRLIYYSQIVNDFQKGDIAEGYSVSREKKESFPLTVTSAQKNPTAFYLCASSPRNIPRSNQPQHFGDGTRLSIL.

The V and J genes are TRBV6-5 and TRBJ2-3; 8 bases align to TRBD1. From germline, CDR1 is MNHEY and CDR2 SVGAGI. This CDR3 contains 14 residues. After removal of 5 bases from V and 1 base from J, the junction contained 2 bases not matched to a gene. CDR3 region: CASSTDRGTDTQYF. The CDR3 bases are TGTGCCAGCAGTACGGACAGGGGCACAGATACGCAGTATTTT.

The V call is TRBV6-6, the J call TRBJ1-2; 10 nucleotides agree with TRBD1. The ends lost 7 bases at V and 4 bases at J; junction bases unmatched: 6. The germline gives CDR1 MNHNY, CDR2 SVGAGI (reference sequence). The CDR3 length is 14 residues. CDR3 region: CASKGRDRGYGYTF. The CDR3 coding sequence is TGTGCCAGCAAGGGAAGGGACAGGGGCTATGGCTACACCTTC.

V gene TRBV25-1 combines with J gene TRBJ1-2, with D possibly being TRBD1 (6 bases). This CDR3 spans 17 amino acids. With 2 bases removed from V and 4 bases from J, the gap between germline ends came to 20 bases. Germline loops: CDR1 MGHDK, CDR2 SYGVNS. The DNA of the CDR3 is TGTGCCAGCAGTGAAGATGGAGACAGGACACTGAGCTATGGCTACACCTTC. Protein sequence: CASSEDGDRTLSYGYTF.

This chain links TRBV10-3 with TRBJ2-3; the match to TRBD2 covers 10 bases. This CDR3 has 14 amino acids. Trimming at V came to 9 bases and at J to 3 bases, leaving 6 bases not matched to a gene. Per the germline V gene, CDR1 is ENHRY and CDR2 is SYGVKD. This CDR3 reads CAIKRGGRTDTQYF. The CDR3 coding sequence is TGTGCCATAAAGCGGGGGGGCCGGACAGATACGCAGTATTTT.

The chain is built from TRBV5-4 and TRBJ2-3; 11 nucleotides agree with TRBD2. The germline V gene has CDR1 SGHNT and CDR2 YYREEE (reference sequence). The J segment lost 2 bases and the V segment lost 3 bases, leaving 5 bases of the junction unmatched. The CDR3 totals 16 residues. CDR3 residues: CASSSRLAGITDTQYF. The CDR3 coding sequence is TGTGCCAGCAGCTCGAGACTAGCGGGGATCACAGATACGCAGTATTTT.

The chain links TRBV5-4 to TRBJ1-4; 7 positions agree with TRBD1. Germline CDR1 and CDR2: SGHNT and YYREEE (reference sequence). The CDR3 loop spans 14 amino acids. Trimming removed 7 bases from V and 6 bases from J; junction bases left unmatched: 9. The CDR3 sequence: CASASRGLDEKLFF. The DNA of the CDR3 is TGTGCCAGCGCATCAAGGGGGCTAGATGAAAAACTGTTTTTT. The variable domain in full, completed from reference TRBV5-4 and TRBJ1-4, reads ETGVTQSPTHLIKTRGQQVTLRCSSQSGHNTVSWYQQALGQGPQFIFQYYREEENGRGNFPPRFSGLQFPNYSSELNVNALELDDSALYLCASASRGLDEKLFFGSGTQLSVL.

The chain uses TRBV29-1 and TRBJ1-4, with 10 bases that match TRBD1. Germline CDR1 reads SQVTM; CDR2 reads ANQGSEA. Germline trimming cut 8 bases from V and 7 bases from J; bases unmatched to any gene: 4. This CDR3 comprises 12 residues. CDR3 residues: CSMTGGGEKLFF. The DNA of the CDR3 is TGCAGCATGACAGGGGGCGGTGAAAAACTGTTTTTT.

This clone appeared once. This chain links TRBV9 with TRBJ1-1; tentative D call: TRBD1 (6 bases). The V end was cut by 0 bases, the J end by 11 bases, with 14 bases between. The CDR3 is 13 residues long. Germline-derived CDR1 and CDR2 are SGDLS and YYNGEE. DNA for the CDR3: TGTGCCAGCAGCGTAGAGGGGGGGTCCTTGGCTTTCTTT. Amino acid sequence: CASSVEGGSLAFF.

This clone was seen more than once but under ten times. The chain carries TRBV5-1 and TRBJ1-6; D gene ambiguous. Looked up from germline, CDR1 is SGHRS and CDR2 is YFSETQ. This CDR3 spans 13 amino acids. Trimming cost V 0 bases and J 9 bases, with 7 bases left between them. The CDR3 protein is CASSLEFASPLHF. The CDR3 nucleotides read TGCGCCAGCAGCTTGGAATTCGCTTCACCCCTCCACTTT.